The source of this TCR beta chain is a study of identical twins. Template switching, a step in the protocol, added a universal primer site, and cDNA carried unique molecular identifiers. TCRdb reprocessed the 5' RACE reads with MiXCR, giving one entry per CDR3 protein. The sample has about 260,000 distinct CDR3 sequences; about 7% are singletons. V was trimmed by 1 base and J by 4 bases, leaving 5 bases between them. Germline CDR1 reads LGHDT; CDR2 reads YNNKEL (reference sequence). This CDR3 has 14 amino acids. This clonotype was seen a handful of times. Its antigen remains unknown. Healthy Caucasian individuals made up all the donors. Study results and caveats: These conclusions were based on statistical analysis (cross-sectional, not following the same donors).

The sample was also linked to a second study, of yellow fever vaccine responses in identical twins.

The chain links TRBV3-1 to TRBJ1-6; D is unclear. The TCR sequence derives from a woman younger than 35 in good health. The source material was memory (CD45RO+) T cells sorted from blood. Written as DNA, the CDR3 is TGTGCCAGCAGCCAAGGCCGTTATAATTCACCCCTCCACTTT. It translates to CASSQGRYNSPLHF.